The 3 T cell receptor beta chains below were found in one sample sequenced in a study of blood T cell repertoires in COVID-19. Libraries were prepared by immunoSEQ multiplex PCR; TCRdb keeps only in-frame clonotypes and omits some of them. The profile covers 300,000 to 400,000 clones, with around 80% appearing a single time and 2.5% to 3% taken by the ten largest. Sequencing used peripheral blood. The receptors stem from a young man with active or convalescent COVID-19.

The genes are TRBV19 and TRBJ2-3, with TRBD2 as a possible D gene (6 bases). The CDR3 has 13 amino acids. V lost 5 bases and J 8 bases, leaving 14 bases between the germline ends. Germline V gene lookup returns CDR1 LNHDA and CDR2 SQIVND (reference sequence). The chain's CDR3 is CASSRRDSGTQYF. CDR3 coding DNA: TGTGCCAGTAGTCGCCGGGACTCTGGTACGCAGTATTTT. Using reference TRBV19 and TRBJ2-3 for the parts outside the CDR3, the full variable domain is DGGITQSPKYLFRKEGQNVTLSCEQNLNHDAMYWYRQDPGQGLRLIYYSQIVNDFQKGDIAEGYSVSREKKESFPLTVTSAQKNPTAFYLCASSRRDSGTQYFGPGTRLTVL.

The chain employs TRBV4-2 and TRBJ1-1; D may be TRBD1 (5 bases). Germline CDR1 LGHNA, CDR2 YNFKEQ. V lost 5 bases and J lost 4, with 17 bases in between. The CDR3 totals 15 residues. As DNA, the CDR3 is TGTGCCAGCAGCACCTTGAGCAGGGTGGGCACTGAAGCTTTCTTT. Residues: CASSTLSRVGTEAFF.

The CDR3 bases are TGTGCCAGCAGCCAACCCGACAGAGCAACTAATGAAAAACTGTTTTTT. Its translation: CASSQPDRATNEKLFF. The V and J genes are TRBV28 and TRBJ1-4; tentative D call: TRBD1 (5 bases). This CDR3 spans 16 amino acids. Trimming took off 6 bases at V and 0 bases at J, with 14 bases between the two ends. Germline V lookup: CDR1 MDHEN, CDR2 SYDVKM.